The 30 T cell receptor beta chains in this list originate from one sample, sequenced in a study of CD8+ T cells in alopecia areata. RNA, once extracted, was reverse transcribed into cDNA for use as the sequencing template. This table comes from immunoSEQ multiplex PCR, and its TCRdb copy is limited to in-frame clones, with some not included. The table has hundreds of thousands of clones, 55% to 75% seen once; the top ten hold around 1.8%. Treatment noted: oral pan-JAK inhibitor, 5-10 mg twice daily. The sequencing used CD4+ T cells sorted from blood, collected at week 24, from a patient treated with tofacitinib. These receptors all stem from a human donor with alopecia areata.

The rearrangement joins TRBV2 to TRBJ1-2, with D unclear. V gave up 3 bases and J gave up 2 bases, with 13 bases separating them. The CDR3 length is 15 residues. The germline V gene encodes CDR1 SNHLY and CDR2 FYNNEI. This chain's CDR3 is CASSEREGRNYGYTF. The CDR3 DNA sequence: TGTGCCAGCAGTGAGCGGGAAGGGCGCAACTATGGCTACACCTTC.

The J gene is TRBJ2-7, the V gene TRBV7-2; 8 nucleotides match TRBD1. CDR1 SGHTA and CDR2 FQGNSA come from the germline V gene. CDR3 size: 13 residues. V dropped 7 bases and J dropped 5; count of bases not matched to a gene: 7. The CDR3 nucleotides are TGTGCCAGCACAAGGACAGGGATGGACGAGCAGTACTTC. It codes for CASTRTGMDEQYF.

This clone was seen once. The gene calls are TRBV5-1 and TRBJ2-3, with 7 bases matching TRBD1. With 3 bases clipped from V and 2 bases from J, the junction kept 15 bases outside the gene matches. CDR3 length: 18 amino acids. Germline CDR1 is SGHRS and CDR2 is YFSETQ. The CDR3 loop is CASSSEGRQGSVTDTQYF. The DNA of the CDR3 is TGCGCCAGCAGCTCCGAGGGTAGACAGGGCTCTGTCACAGATACGCAGTATTTT.

V and J are TRBV6-6 and TRBJ1-1; 7 bases are shared with TRBD1. Germline V gives CDR1 MNHNY, CDR2 SVGAGI (reference sequence). V gave up 6 bases and J gave up 4 bases; unmatched junction bases: 11. This CDR3 has 15 residues. This chain's CDR3 is CASRPTGYGRTEAFF. The DNA for the CDR3 is TGTGCCAGCAGGCCGACAGGGTACGGGCGCACTGAAGCTTTCTTT.

Only a few counts were recorded for this clone. The rearrangement links TRBV29-1 to TRBJ2-3, with D maybe TRBD2 (6 bases). V lost 0 bases and J 10 bases, leaving 11 bases between the germline ends. Germline V CDR1 and CDR2: SQVTM, ANQGSEA. There are 12 residues in the CDR3. CDR3 bases: TGCAGCGTTGAAGATCCGGGGGAATCGCAGTATTTT. Encoded protein: CSVEDPGESQYF.

J is TRBJ1-2 and V is TRBV25-1; TRBD1 matches 7 bases. Germline CDR1 reads MGHDK; CDR2 reads SYGVNS. The V segment lost 1 base and the J segment 5 bases; nucleotides outside the gene matches: 4. The CDR3 runs 14 residues. The CDR3 DNA is TGTGCCAGCAGTGAATCGGGGGACAGATATGGCTACACCTTC. Its protein product is CASSESGDRYGYTF.

V and J are TRBV5-6 and TRBJ1-5; D unresolved. Germline V CDR1 and CDR2: SGHDT, YYEEEE. CDR3 size: 13 residues. V was clipped by 4 bases and J by 7 bases, with 12 bases between them. The CDR3 sequence: CASSRTPGQPQHF. CDR3 bases: TGTGCCAGCAGCCGGACCCCCGGGCAGCCCCAGCATTTT. The complete variable domain, with remaining parts taken from reference TRBV5-6 and TRBJ1-5, reads DAGVTQSPTHLIKTRGQQVTLRCSPKSGHDTVSWYQQALGQGPQFIFQYYEEEERQRGNFPDRFSGHQFPNYSSELNVNALLLGDSALYLCASSRTPGQPQHFGDGTRLSIL.

The chain employs TRBV7-2 and TRBJ2-1; the match to TRBD1 covers 8 bases. V was pared by 1 base and J by 6 bases, with 8 bases of the junction left unmatched. Germline lookup yields CDR1 SGHTA and CDR2 FQGNSA. This CDR3 is built from 16 residues. DNA of the CDR3: TGTGCCAGCAGCTTAGTCTGGACAGGGTTAGGCAATGAGCAGTTCTTC. This gives the protein CASSLVWTGLGNEQFF.

The chain couples TRBV2 to TRBJ2-5; D uncertain. Trimming took 8 bases from V and 4 from J, leaving 5 bases between them. Germline V lookup: CDR1 SNHLY, CDR2 FYNNEI. The CDR3 has 10 amino acids. The CDR3: CASAVETQYF. The CDR3 DNA is TGTGCCAGCGCTGTAGAGACCCAGTACTTC. Based on the CDR3 plus reference TRBV2 and TRBJ2-5, the full variable domain is EPEVTQTPSHQVTQMGQEVILRCVPISNHLYFYWYRQILGQKVEFLVSFYNNEISEKSEIFDDQFSVERPDGSNFTLKIRSTKLEDSAMYFCASAVETQYFGPGTRLLVL.

The genes are TRBV7-9 and TRBJ2-3, with 8 bases lining up with TRBD2. Germline CDR1 and CDR2: SEHNR and FQNEAQ (reference sequence). The CDR3 consists of 16 residues. V shed 3 bases, J shed 3 bases, and the junction held 8 bases outside the gene matches. CDR3 sequence: CASSFSSGGGTDTQYF. CDR3 coding DNA: TGTGCCAGCAGCTTCAGCAGCGGGGGAGGGACAGATACGCAGTATTTT.

The genes are TRBV15 and TRBJ2-2; D uncertain. V lost 1 base and J lost 3, with 15 bases in between. There are 17 residues in the CDR3. Germline V lookup: CDR1 LNHNV, CDR2 YYDKDF (reference sequence). The CDR3 sequence: CATSRVRTRLDTGELFF. The CDR3 DNA reads as TGTGCCACCAGCAGAGTACGGACCCGTCTGGACACCGGGGAGCTGTTTTTT.

This chain uses TRBV29-1 with TRBJ1-2; the match to TRBD1 covers 8 bases. The CDR3 extends over 11 amino acids. V lost 6 bases, J lost 8 bases, and 5 bases stayed unmatched. The germline gives CDR1 SQVTM, CDR2 ANQGSEA. The CDR3 DNA follows: TGCAGCGTAGACAGGGGCTTAGGCTACACCTTC. It codes for CSVDRGLGYTF.

The chain uses TRBV30 and TRBJ2-7, with D perhaps TRBD2 (6 bases). V lost 4 bases to trimming and J lost 6 bases, with 16 bases between them. This CDR3 spans 13 amino acids. CDR1 is GTSNPN, CDR2 SVGIG, per germline (reference sequence). The CDR3 sequence is CAWTGTAKVEQYF. The CDR3 coding sequence is TGTGCCTGGACCGGGACTGCAAAGGTCGAGCAGTACTTC.

This clone has a single count. The chain employs TRBV5-1 and TRBJ2-3; weak D call: TRBD2 (6 bases). V lost 6 bases and J lost 2, with 10 bases in between. Germline V gene lookup returns CDR1 SGHRS and CDR2 YFSETQ. The CDR3 loop spans 13 amino acids. The CDR3, as DNA: TGCGCCAGCATTGGGGGGTCCACAGATACGCAGTATTTT. This codes for CASIGGSTDTQYF.

This clone was detected only a few times. V is TRBV12-5 and J is TRBJ1-5, with D possibly TRBD1 on 5 matching bases. Trimming took 2 bases from V and 5 from J, leaving 13 bases between them. This CDR3 comprises 15 residues. CDR1 and CDR2 from the germline V gene are LGHNT and FRNRAP. The CDR3 sequence: CASGLFTGGDQPQHF. CDR3 bases: TGTGCTAGTGGTTTGTTCACCGGAGGGGATCAGCCCCAGCATTTT.

This clone has a handful of counts. The rearrangement links TRBV4-1 to TRBJ1-3, with D possibly matching TRBD1 (6 bases). This CDR3 has 18 amino acids. From germline, CDR1 is MGHRA and CDR2 YSYEKL. Deletions cut 1 base from V and 2 bases from J, with 18 bases between. DNA of the CDR3: TGCGCCAGCAGCCAAGTGGGGACAAACCGTCTACCTGGAAACACCATATATTTT. The encoded protein is CASSQVGTNRLPGNTIYF.

This clone showed up just a few times. The chain is built from TRBV30 and TRBJ2-2, with D tentatively TRBD1 (6 bases). The germline V gene has CDR1 GTSNPN and CDR2 SVGIG (reference sequence). CDR3 length equals 13 residues. Trimming removed 2 bases at V and 6 bases at J, with 10 bases between. The CDR3 DNA sequence: TGTGCCTGGAGTAACAGGGCTCCCGGGGAGCTGTTTTTT. Translation gives CAWSNRAPGELFF.

V usage is TRBV15 and J usage is TRBJ2-7; D is possibly TRBD1 (5 bases). Per germline, CDR1 LNHNV and CDR2 YYDKDF (reference sequence). V lost 1 base, J lost 2 bases, and 15 bases lay in between. This CDR3 comprises 16 residues. The CDR3 reads CATSRGGRQGTYEQYF. CDR3 DNA: TGTGCCACCAGCAGAGGAGGTAGGCAGGGAACCTACGAGCAGTACTTC.

V gene TRBV30 combines with J gene TRBJ2-5; tentatively, D is TRBD1 (5 bases). Germline V gene data show CDR1 as GTSNPN and CDR2 as SVGIG (reference sequence). V was shortened by 2 bases and J by 2 bases, with 12 bases between the two germline ends. The CDR3 sequence is 14 residues long. The CDR3 region has the DNA TGTGCCTGGAGTCCCGTGACAGAACAAGAGACCCAGTACTTC. It yields the protein CAWSPVTEQETQYF.

The chain joins TRBV6-1 to TRBJ1-1; D remains ambiguous. The CDR3 has 15 amino acids. V was cut by 4 bases and J by 1 base, with 13 bases left in between. Germline CDR1 and CDR2: MNHNS and SASEGT. As DNA, the CDR3 is TGTGCCAGCAGTGTTATCGGGTCGAGGAACACTGAAGCTTTCTTT. Protein product: CASSVIGSRNTEAFF.

This clone has just a few counts. This chain links TRBV7-3 with TRBJ2-2; D unresolved. The germline V and J ends were trimmed by 4 bases and 0 bases, with 6 bases remaining between them. CDR3 length equals 14 residues. Germline V CDR1 and CDR2: SGHTA, FQGTGA. DNA for the CDR3: TGTGCCAGCAGCTCCTTGGCGAACACCGGGGAGCTGTTTTTT. Its protein is CASSSLANTGELFF.

V gene TRBV7-7 combines with J gene TRBJ2-5; D may match TRBD1 or TRBD2 (8 bases each). Germline assignment: CDR1 SSHAT and CDR2 FNYEAQ (reference sequence). The CDR3 length is 13 residues. The CDR3 protein is CASSGTGQETQYF. CDR3 sequence (DNA): TGTGCTAGTAGCGGGACAGGCCAAGAGACCCAGTACTTC. The whole variable domain, remainder taken from reference TRBV7-7 and TRBJ2-5, is GAGVSQSPRYKVTKRGQDVTLRCDPISSHATLYWYQQALGQGPEFLTYFNYEAQPDKSGLPSDRFSAERPEGSISTLTIQRTEQRDSAMYRCASSGTGQETQYFGPGTRLLVL.

The chain combines TRBV30 with TRBJ1-1; 8 nucleotides line up with TRBD1. CDR1 is GTSNPN, CDR2 SVGIG, per germline (reference sequence). The CDR3 is 14 amino acids. V lost 4 bases, J lost 8 bases, and 12 bases stayed unmatched. The CDR3: CAWILQGARGEAFF. The CDR3 DNA is TGTGCCTGGATCCTTCAGGGGGCCAGAGGGGAAGCTTTCTTT.

This clone was seen just once. The chain carries TRBV10-3 and TRBJ2-7; 13 bases are shared with TRBD2. The trim removed 0 bases at V and 5 bases at J, leaving 1 base unmatched. The CDR3 spans 15 residues. Germline CDR1 ENHRY, CDR2 SYGVKD. CDR3 nucleotides: TGTGCCATCAGTGAGTCGGGGACTAGCGGGAACGAGCAGTACTTC. Residues: CAISESGTSGNEQYF.

The chain links TRBV19 to TRBJ2-5, with D perhaps assigned TRBD1 or TRBD2 (5 bases each). The germline V and J ends were trimmed by 5 bases and 4 bases, with 8 bases remaining between them. Looked up from germline, CDR1 is LNHDA and CDR2 is SQIVND (reference sequence). This CDR3 is built from 12 residues. The CDR3 DNA reads TGTGCCAGTAGTGGGGGTGGAGAGACCCAGTACTTC. Its translation: CASSGGGETQYF.

There are a few counts of this clone. The chain combines TRBV29-1 with TRBJ2-4, with no clear D. CDR1 is SQVTM and CDR2 is ANQGSEA in the germline V gene. The CDR3 spans 14 residues. V was cut by 4 bases and J by 8 bases, with 18 bases left in between. CDR3 sequence reads: CSVAALVREDIQYF. The CDR3 DNA reads as TGCAGCGTTGCCGCCCTTGTTAGGGAAGACATTCAGTACTTC. The complete variable domain, with remaining parts taken from reference TRBV29-1 and TRBJ2-4, reads SAVISQKPSRDICQRGTSLTIQCQVDSQVTMMFWYRQQPGQSLTLIATANQGSEATYESGFVIDKFPISRPNLTFSTLTVSNMSPEDSSIYLCSVAALVREDIQYFGAGTRLSVL.

The V and J genes are TRBV29-1 and TRBJ2-1, with 8 bases identical to TRBD1. The CDR3 consists of 11 residues. Germline V gene data show CDR1 as SQVTM and CDR2 as ANQGSEA. V lost 7 bases and J lost 6; bases outside the gene matches: 2. The CDR3 sequence: CSGDRGNEQFF. DNA for the CDR3: TGCAGCGGAGACAGGGGCAATGAGCAGTTCTTC.

The chain links TRBV7-2 to TRBJ2-7, with TRBD1 identical over 10 bases. Per germline, CDR1 SGHTA and CDR2 FQGNSA. Trimming cost V 5 bases and J 7 bases; bases outside gene matches: 11. The length of the CDR3 is 15 residues. The CDR3 spells CASSLRDRGPWEQYF. DNA for the CDR3: TGTGCCAGCAGCCTTCGGGACAGGGGCCCTTGGGAGCAGTACTTC.

The chain recombines TRBV9 with TRBJ2-5; tentatively, D is TRBD1 (5 bases). The CDR3 is 13 residues long. Trimming shortened V by 2 bases and J by 2 bases, and 7 bases separated the two germline ends. Germline V gives CDR1 SGDLS, CDR2 YYNGEE. The DNA of the CDR3 is TGTGCCAGCAGCGTCAGGGAACAAGAGACCCAGTACTTC. Translation gives CASSVREQETQYF. The entire variable domain, with the rest obtained from reference TRBV9 and TRBJ2-5, is as follows: DSGVTQTPKHLITATGQRVTLRCSPRSGDLSVYWYQQSLDQGLQFLIQYYNGEERAKGNILERFSAQQFPDLHSELNLSSLELGDSALYFCASSVREQETQYFGPGTRLLVL.

V is TRBV4-2 and J is TRBJ2-3; 10 positions match TRBD2. The CDR3 totals 15 residues. J was trimmed by 2 bases and V by 5 bases; bases with no gene match: 4. In germline, CDR1 is LGHNA, CDR2 YNFKEQ. The CDR3 nucleotides are TGTGCCAGCAGCATGGGACTAGCGTTCACAGATACGCAGTATTTT. This encodes CASSMGLAFTDTQYF.